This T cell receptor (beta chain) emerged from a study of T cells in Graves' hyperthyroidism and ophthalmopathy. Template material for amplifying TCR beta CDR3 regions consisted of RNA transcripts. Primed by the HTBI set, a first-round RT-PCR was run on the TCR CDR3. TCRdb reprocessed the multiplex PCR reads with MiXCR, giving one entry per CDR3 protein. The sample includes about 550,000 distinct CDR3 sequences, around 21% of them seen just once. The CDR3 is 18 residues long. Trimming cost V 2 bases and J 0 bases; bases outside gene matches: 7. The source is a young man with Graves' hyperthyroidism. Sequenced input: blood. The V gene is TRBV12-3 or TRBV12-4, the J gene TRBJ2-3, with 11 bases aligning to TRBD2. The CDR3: CASSLPSGGSRSTDTQYF. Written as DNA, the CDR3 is TGTGCCAGCAGTTTACCTAGCGGGGGGTCCCGAAGCACAGATACGCAGTATTTT.